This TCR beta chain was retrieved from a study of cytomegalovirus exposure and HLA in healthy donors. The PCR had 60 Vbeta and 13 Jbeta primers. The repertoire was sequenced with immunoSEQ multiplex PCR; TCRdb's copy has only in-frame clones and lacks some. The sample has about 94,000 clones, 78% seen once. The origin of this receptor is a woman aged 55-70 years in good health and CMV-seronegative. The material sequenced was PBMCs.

CDR3 sequence reads: CASSPVTATYGYTF. CDR3 in DNA: TGTGCCAGCTCACCGGTGACAGCAACCTATGGCTACACCTTC. The rearrangement joins TRBV18 to TRBJ1-2; D may be TRBD1 (5 bases). The CDR3 is 14 amino acids. Germline assignment: CDR1 KGHSH and CDR2 LQKENI. Trimming cost V 3 bases and J 4 bases, with 12 bases left between them.